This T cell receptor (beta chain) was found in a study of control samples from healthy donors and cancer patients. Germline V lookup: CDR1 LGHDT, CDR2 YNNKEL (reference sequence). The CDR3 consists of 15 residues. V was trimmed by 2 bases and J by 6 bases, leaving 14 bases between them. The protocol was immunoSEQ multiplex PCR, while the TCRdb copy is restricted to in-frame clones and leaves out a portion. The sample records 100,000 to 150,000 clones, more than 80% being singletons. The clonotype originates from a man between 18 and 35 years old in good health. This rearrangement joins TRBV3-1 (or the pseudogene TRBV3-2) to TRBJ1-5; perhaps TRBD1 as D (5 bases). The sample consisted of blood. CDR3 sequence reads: CASSQSGRNPQPQHF. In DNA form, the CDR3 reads TGTGCCAGCAGCCAATCGGGGCGGAACCCTCAGCCCCAGCATTTT.